These 22 T cell receptor beta chains originate from one sample sequenced in a study of beta chain features in type 1 diabetes. The study, taken as a whole, reports: There was a moderate but significant shortening of TCRB CDR3s in all four CD4+ subsets of Type 1 diabetes patients.

The antigens for these receptors are not known. The investigators reverse transcribed all of the isolated RNA, so they sequenced expressed TCRB transcripts. Some clones are missing from TCRdb's copy, which holds only in-frame ones; the method was immunoSEQ multiplex PCR. The sample carries 150,000 to 200,000 clones, approximately 62% recorded once. Sequenced sample: naive CD4+ T cells from blood. Receptors were obtained from a man aged 25 to 40 with type 1 diabetes.

The rearrangement uses TRBV7-2 and TRBJ2-5; TRBD1 matches at 10 bases. Trimming cost V 5 bases and J 1 base; bases outside gene matches: 7. The CDR3 loop spans 16 amino acids. Germline CDR1 is SGHTA and CDR2 is FQGNSA. The CDR3 region has the DNA TGTGCCAGCAGCGGACGGACAGGGGGTTTCCAAGAGACCCAGTACTTC. This gives the protein CASSGRTGGFQETQYF.

The chain joins TRBV30 to TRBJ1-2; no clear D gene. Trimming shortened V by 6 bases and J by 4 bases, and 12 bases separated the two germline ends. The CDR3 runs to 12 residues. The germline CDR1 and CDR2 sequences are GTSNPN and SVGIG (reference sequence). The CDR3 spells CACTRVSYGYTF. CDR3 DNA: TGTGCCTGTACTCGGGTCTCCTATGGCTACACCTTC.

The chain uses TRBV7-9 and TRBJ2-3, with 7 bases aligning to TRBD1. Per the germline V gene, CDR1 is SEHNR and CDR2 is FQNEAQ (reference sequence). The CDR3 is 14 amino acids. Trimming took 3 bases from V and 1 from J; bases not matched to a gene: 1. CDR3 nucleotide sequence: TGTGCCAGCAGCTTTGACAGGGGCACAGATACGCAGTATTTT. It is translated as CASSFDRGTDTQYF.

This chain joins TRBV30 and TRBJ2-3; D is unresolved. Trimming cost V 3 bases and J 2 bases, with 6 bases left between them. The V gene's germline CDR1 is GTSNPN and CDR2 SVGIG (reference sequence). This CDR3 comprises 12 residues. CDR3 amino acids: CAWRGLTDTQYF. The CDR3 nucleotides are TGTGCCTGGAGAGGGCTCACAGATACGCAGTATTTT.

V gene TRBV2 combines with J gene TRBJ1-6; 9 nucleotides align to TRBD1. This CDR3 has 13 amino acids. The V gene end was trimmed by 11 bases and the J gene end by 6 bases; junction bases not matched to a gene: 5. The germline V gene encodes CDR1 SNHLY and CDR2 FYNNEI. The CDR3 loop is CAVQDRGNSPLHF. In DNA, the CDR3 is TGTGCCGTCCAGGACAGGGGTAATTCACCCCTCCACTTT. The full variable domain, completed using reference TRBV2 and TRBJ1-6, is EPEVTQTPSHQVTQMGQEVILRCVPISNHLYFYWYRQILGQKVEFLVSFYNNEISEKSEIFDDQFSVERPDGSNFTLKIRSTKLEDSAMYFCAVQDRGNSPLHFGNGTRLTVT.

The chain links TRBV29-1 to TRBJ2-1; 12 positions match TRBD2. Germline CDR1 is SQVTM and CDR2 is ANQGSEA. The length of the CDR3 is 15 residues. The V and J ends lost 7 bases and 7 bases, in that order; junction bases with no gene match: 11. Here the CDR3 DNA reads TGCAGCGACAGACTAGCGGGGGTCCATTCGAATGAGCAGTTCTTC. This sequence encodes CSDRLAGVHSNEQFF.

This clone was recorded only once. The chain combines TRBV29-1 with TRBJ2-1; D is perhaps TRBD1 (5 bases). CDR1 and CDR2 from the germline V gene are SQVTM and ANQGSEA. This CDR3 region has 15 residues. With 0 bases removed from V and 6 bases from J, the gap between germline ends came to 15 bases. The DNA of the CDR3 is TGCAGCGTTGAAGATCTTGGCCAGGGTGGCAATGAGCAGTTCTTC. It encodes CSVEDLGQGGNEQFF.

A few counts support this clone. J is TRBJ2-5 and V is TRBV29-1; D is undetermined. V dropped 6 bases and J dropped 5 bases, with 16 bases sitting between them. The germline gives CDR1 SQVTM, CDR2 ANQGSEA. The CDR3 covers 13 residues. CDR3 in amino acids: CSVSKGRVETQYF. The DNA of the CDR3 is TGCAGCGTATCCAAAGGGCGTGTTGAGACCCAGTACTTC.

The chain is built from TRBV6-5 and TRBJ2-7, with D unclear. This CDR3 region has 13 residues. Germline CDR1 MNHEY, CDR2 SVGAGI. V was shortened by 6 bases and J by 0 bases, with 9 bases between the two germline ends. CDR3 sequence reads: CASRSDRSYEQYF. The CDR3 bases are TGTGCCAGCAGAAGCGACCGCTCCTACGAGCAGTACTTC.

This clone appeared a few times. The sample carries other DNA sequences with the same CDR3. The chain links TRBV29-1 to TRBJ1-1; D gene uncertain. Trimming left V 4 bases short and J 0 bases short, with 3 bases between. Germline CDR1 and CDR2: SQVTM and ANQGSEA. The CDR3 runs to 11 residues. CDR3 DNA: TGCAGCGTTGGGGTGAACACTGAAGCTTTCTTT. This gives the protein CSVGVNTEAFF. Drawing the rest from reference TRBV29-1 and TRBJ1-1, the complete variable domain is SAVISQKPSRDICQRGTSLTIQCQVDSQVTMMFWYRQQPGQSLTLIATANQGSEATYESGFVIDKFPISRPNLTFSTLTVSNMSPEDSSIYLCSVGVNTEAFFGQGTRLTVV.

The chain links TRBV29-1 to TRBJ2-7; D is ambiguous. V gave up 4 bases and J gave up 2 bases, with 9 bases separating them. This CDR3 contains 12 residues. Germline V gene lookup returns CDR1 SQVTM and CDR2 ANQGSEA. The CDR3 protein is CSVVTPAYEQYF. The CDR3 nucleotides read TGCAGCGTTGTAACACCGGCCTACGAGCAGTACTTC.

The chain combines TRBV6-6 with TRBJ2-7, with 7 bases lining up with TRBD2. V shed 4 bases and J 4 bases; nucleotides not matched to a gene: 7. Germline V CDR1 and CDR2: MNHNY, SVGAGI (reference sequence). The CDR3 runs to 14 residues. The CDR3 DNA follows: TGTGCCAGCAGTTGGGGGACTATAATGTACGAGCAGTACTTC. Its protein is CASSWGTIMYEQYF.

The chain uses TRBV29-1 and TRBJ2-5; 7 bases agree with TRBD2. Unmatched junction bases numbered 10, after V lost 4 bases and J lost 5 bases. Germline loops: CDR1 SQVTM, CDR2 ANQGSEA. The CDR3 has 14 residues. For the CDR3, the DNA is TGCAGCGTTGTGCTAGCGGTGCGAGGGGAGACCCAGTACTTC. It encodes CSVVLAVRGETQYF.

A few counts support this clone. V and J are TRBV4-3 and TRBJ2-7; the D gene is possibly TRBD2 (6 bases). The CDR3 has 13 amino acids. Trimming cost V 0 bases and J 9 bases, with 12 bases left between them. CDR1 is LGHNA, CDR2 YSLEER, per germline. CDR3 DNA: TGCGCCAGCAGCCAAGAAGGAGGGGCTGTGCAGTACTTC. Its translation is CASSQEGGAVQYF.

This rearrangement joins TRBV25-1 to TRBJ2-7; TRBD2 agrees at 10 bases. CDR3 size: 15 residues. Trimming at V came to 2 bases and at J to 0 bases, leaving 1 base not matched to a gene. CDR1 and CDR2 (germline): MGHDK, SYGVNS. The CDR3 DNA follows: TGTGCCAGCAGTGAAGAGCGGGGGGGCTCCTACGAGCAGTACTTC. The encoded protein is CASSEERGGSYEQYF.

The chain carries TRBV10-3 and TRBJ2-3; a possible D gene is TRBD1 (5 bases). V lost 2 bases and J lost 5, with 11 bases in between. The CDR3 totals 14 residues. CDR1 ENHRY and CDR2 SYGVKD come from the germline V gene. This chain's CDR3 is CAISEGQGVDTQYF. The CDR3 DNA reads TGTGCCATCAGTGAGGGCCAGGGCGTAGATACGCAGTATTTT.

The genes are TRBV29-1 and TRBJ1-2, with no clear D. Germline V gene lookup returns CDR1 SQVTM and CDR2 ANQGSEA. The CDR3 has 11 amino acids. V was trimmed by 7 bases and J by 2 bases, leaving 8 bases between them. The CDR3 sequence is CSAEDNYGYTF. In DNA, the CDR3 is TGCAGCGCCGAGGACAACTATGGCTACACCTTC.

V is TRBV2 and J is TRBJ1-1; the D is unclear. Germline V gives CDR1 SNHLY, CDR2 FYNNEI. V gave up 4 bases and J gave up 1 base, with 10 bases separating them. This CDR3 has 14 amino acids. This CDR3 is CASSASAKNTEAFF. CDR3 in DNA: TGTGCCAGCAGTGCCAGTGCCAAGAACACTGAAGCTTTCTTT.

The CDR3 bases are TGTGCCTGGGATCCCAGTGCAGGGGGCTTGAACACCGGGGAGCTGTTTTTT. As protein: CAWDPSAGGLNTGELFF. The chain employs TRBV30 and TRBJ2-2; 8 bases line up with TRBD1. There are 17 residues in the CDR3. CDR1 and CDR2 from the germline V gene are GTSNPN and SVGIG (reference sequence). V was pared by 5 bases and J by 1 base, with 12 bases of the junction left unmatched.

This clone has more than one count but fewer than ten. The chain couples TRBV5-1 to TRBJ2-3; D gene ambiguous. The CDR3 has 16 residues. The ends were cut back, 5 bases at V and 0 bases at J, with 16 bases in the middle. The V gene's germline CDR1 is SGHRS and CDR2 YFSETQ. CDR3 protein: CASSYNLERSTDTQYF. The CDR3 coding sequence is TGCGCCAGCAGTTACAACCTGGAGAGAAGCACAGATACGCAGTATTTT. The whole variable domain, filled in from reference TRBV5-1 and TRBJ2-3, reads KAGVTQTPRYLIKTRGQQVTLSCSPISGHRSVSWYQQTPGQGLQFLFEYFSETQRNKGNFPGRFSGRQFSNSRSEMNVSTLELGDSALYLCASSYNLERSTDTQYFGPGTRLTVL.

The CDR3 spells CASSPTSNRGSGTDTQYF. The CDR3 DNA reads TGTGCCAGCAGCCCAACTTCAAACAGGGGGTCGGGCACAGATACGCAGTATTTT. This chain uses TRBV7-9 with TRBJ2-3; 8 nucleotides align to TRBD1. The CDR3 extends over 18 amino acids. In germline, CDR1 is SEHNR, CDR2 FQNEAQ (reference sequence). With V trimmed by 5 bases and J by 1 base, 14 bases remained unmatched.

Turning to this clone: The same CDR3 arises from other DNA sequences in this sample as well. The chain joins TRBV29-1 to TRBJ1-1; D is perhaps TRBD1 (6 bases). Germline V CDR1 and CDR2: SQVTM, ANQGSEA. Trimming left V 5 bases short and J 2 bases short, with 9 bases between. The CDR3 has 12 residues. CDR3 in DNA: TGCAGCGTTAACAGGGCTAACACTGAAGCTTTCTTT. Encoded protein: CSVNRANTEAFF.